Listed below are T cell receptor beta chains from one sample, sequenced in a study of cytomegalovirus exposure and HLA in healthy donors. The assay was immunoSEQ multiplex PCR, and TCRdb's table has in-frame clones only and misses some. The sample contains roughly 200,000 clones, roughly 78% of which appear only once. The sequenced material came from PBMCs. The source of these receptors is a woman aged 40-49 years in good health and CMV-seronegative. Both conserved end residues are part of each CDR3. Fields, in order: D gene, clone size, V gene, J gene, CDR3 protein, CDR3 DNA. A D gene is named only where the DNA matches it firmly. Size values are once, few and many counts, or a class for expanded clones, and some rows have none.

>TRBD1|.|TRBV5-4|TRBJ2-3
CASSRMINRGSTDTQYF
TGTGCCAGCAGCCGGATGATAAACAGGGGAAGCACAGATACGCAGTATTTT
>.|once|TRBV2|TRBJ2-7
CASRPGAYEQYF
TGTGCCTCCCGGCCAGGGGCCTACGAGCAGTACTTC
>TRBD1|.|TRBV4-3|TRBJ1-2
CASSQSKTGEYGYTF
TGCGCCAGCAGCCAATCTAAGACAGGGGAATATGGCTACACCTTC
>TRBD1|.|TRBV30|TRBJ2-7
CAWRPKGQGNEQYF
TGTGCCTGGAGGCCAAAGGGACAGGGGAACGAGCAGTACTTC
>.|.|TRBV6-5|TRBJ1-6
CASSTGMAPLHF
TGTGCCAGCAGTACAGGGATGGCACCCCTCCACTTT
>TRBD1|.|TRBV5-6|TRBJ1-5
CASSSRGQSSNQPQHF
TGTGCCAGCAGCTCCCGGGGACAGTCCAGCAATCAGCCCCAGCATTTT
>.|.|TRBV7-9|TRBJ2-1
CASSHLSGKAYNEQFF
TGTGCCAGCAGCCACCTGTCAGGCAAAGCCTACAATGAGCAGTTCTTC
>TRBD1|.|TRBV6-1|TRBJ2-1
CASSVQMGQGVYNEQFF
TGTGCCAGCAGTGTACAGATGGGACAGGGTGTTTACAATGAGCAGTTCTTC
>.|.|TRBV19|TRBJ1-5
CASSQPGQSNQPQHF
TGTGCCAGTAGTCAACCGGGACAAAGCAATCAGCCCCAGCATTTT
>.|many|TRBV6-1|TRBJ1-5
CASIEQSNQPQHF
TGTGCCAGCATTGAACAGTCTAATCAGCCCCAGCATTTT
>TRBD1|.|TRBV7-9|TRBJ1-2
CASSRTGGYGYTF
TGTGCCAGCAGCAGGACAGGGGGCTATGGCTACACCTTC
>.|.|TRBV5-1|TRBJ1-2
CASSPAGGGGYTF
TGCGCCAGCAGCCCGGCCGGGGGGGGTGGCTACACCTTC
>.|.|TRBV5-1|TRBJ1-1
CASSYRRAGNTEAFF
TGCGCCAGCAGCTACCGTAGGGCGGGGAACACTGAAGCTTTCTTT
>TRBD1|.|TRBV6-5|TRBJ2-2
CASSPGDRVAGELFF
TGTGCCAGCAGTCCAGGGGACAGGGTGGCAGGGGAGCTGTTTTTT
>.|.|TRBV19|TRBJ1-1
CASRKQEMNTEAFF
TGTGCCAGTAGAAAACAGGAGATGAACACTGAAGCTTTCTTT
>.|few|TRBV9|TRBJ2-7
CASSPAAFDFSYEQYF
TGTGCCAGCAGCCCAGCCGCTTTTGACTTTTCCTACGAGCAGTACTTC
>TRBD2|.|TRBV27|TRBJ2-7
CASSFSAGELPSYEQYF
TGTGCCAGCAGTTTCTCAGCGGGAGAACTTCCTTCCTACGAGCAGTACTTC
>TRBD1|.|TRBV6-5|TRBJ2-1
CASSYLGTGGRNEQFF
TGTGCCAGCAGTTACTTGGGGACAGGGGGTCGCAATGAGCAGTTCTTC
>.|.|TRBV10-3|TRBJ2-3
CAISDRGPSGTIDTQYF
TGTGCCATCAGTGACAGGGGACCTAGCGGCACAATAGATACGCAGTATTTT
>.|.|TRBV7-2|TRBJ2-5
CASSLARETQYF
TGTGCCAGCAGCTTAGCGCGGGAGACCCAGTACTTC
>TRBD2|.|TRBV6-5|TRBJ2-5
CASSPWTSEETQYF
TGTGCCAGCAGTCCGTGGACTAGCGAGGAGACCCAGTACTTC
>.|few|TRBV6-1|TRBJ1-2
CASSEGTAYYGYTF
TGTGCCAGCAGTGAAGGGACAGCCTACTATGGCTACACCTTC
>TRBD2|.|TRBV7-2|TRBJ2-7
CASSQPGLAAEQYF
TGTGCCAGCAGCCAACCGGGACTAGCCGCCGAGCAGTACTTC
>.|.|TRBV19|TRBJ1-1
CASSIGANTEAFF
TGTGCCAGTAGTATAGGGGCGAACACTGAAGCTTTCTTT
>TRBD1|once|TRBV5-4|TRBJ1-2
CASSLVGGPYGYTF
TGTGCCAGCAGCTTGGTAGGGGGCCCCTATGGCTACACCTTC
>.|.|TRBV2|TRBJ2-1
CASSIPPYNEQFF
TGTGCCAGCAGTATCCCTCCCTACAATGAGCAGTTCTTC
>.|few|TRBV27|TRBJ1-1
CASSFWRDTEAFF
TGTGCCAGCAGTTTTTGGAGGGATACTGAAGCTTTCTTT
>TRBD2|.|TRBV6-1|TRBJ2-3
CASSFEGRGGPQYF
TGTGCCAGCAGTTTCGAGGGGCGGGGGGGCCCGCAGTATTTT
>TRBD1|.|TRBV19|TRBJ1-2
CASSRRGQGAAYGYTF
TGTGCCAGTAGTCGCCGCGGACAGGGGGCGGCCTATGGCTACACCTTC
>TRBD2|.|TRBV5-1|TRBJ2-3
CASSFGAGGPDTQYF
TGCGCCAGCAGCTTTGGGGCGGGGGGGCCAGATACGCAGTATTTT